The 20 T cell receptor beta chains reported below all come from one sample, sequenced in a study of CD8 T cells in Susac syndrome. RNA, at about 0.45 to 1 ug, was reverse transcribed with random hexamers. TCRdb re-derived calls from the immunoSEQ multiplex PCR reads in MiXCR, one entry per CDR3 protein. The data hold more than 150,000 distinct CDR3 sequences, with 95% observed a single time. The sequenced sample consisted of CD8+ T cells from PBMCs. These receptors originate from a human donor with multiple sclerosis.

This sequence joins TRBV27 and TRBJ2-2; TRBD2 might be the D (6 bases). CDR3 size: 14 residues. Germline CDR1 MNHEY, CDR2 SMNVEV (reference sequence). The V end lost 5 bases, the J end lost 6 bases, and 13 bases lay between the germline ends. CDR3 coding DNA: TGTGCCAGCAGTCCGAGGTCGGGGGCCGGGGAGCTGTTTTTT. This translates into CASSPRSGAGELFF.

In this sample, this clonotype turned up once. The chain recombines TRBV12-3 or TRBV12-4 with TRBJ2-7, with D hard to call. Trimming took off 2 bases at V and 5 bases at J, with 22 bases between the two ends. This CDR3 region has 17 residues. The CDR3 loop reads CASSLSPRPASINEQYF. DNA of the CDR3: TGTGCCAGCAGTTTATCCCCCAGGCCAGCTTCGATAAACGAGCAGTACTTC.

The chain carries TRBV6-5 and TRBJ2-3, with 7 positions matching TRBD1. The V segment lost 7 bases and the J segment 5 bases; nucleotides outside the gene matches: 9. From germline, CDR1 is MNHEY and CDR2 SVGAGI. The CDR3 length is 14 residues. Written as DNA, the CDR3 is TGTGCCAGCACTGCGGACAGGTTATTAGATACGCAGTATTTT. It encodes CASTADRLLDTQYF.

The chain recombines TRBV11-2 with TRBJ2-1; 11 bases fit TRBD2. In germline, CDR1 is SGHAT, CDR2 FQNNGV. This CDR3 comprises 16 residues. Trimming removed 5 bases from V and 3 bases from J; junction bases left unmatched: 6. CDR3 sequence (DNA): TGTGCCAGCAGCCCTAGGACTAGCGGGTTCTACAATGAGCAGTTCTTC. It is translated as CASSPRTSGFYNEQFF.

V and J are TRBV3-1 and TRBJ1-1, with D unresolved. Germline V CDR1 and CDR2: LGHDT, YNNKEL (reference sequence). Trimming took off 0 bases at V and 0 bases at J, with 8 bases between the two ends. CDR3 length: 15 residues. The CDR3 DNA sequence: TGTGCCAGCAGCCAAGAGAGCTACTTGAACACTGAAGCTTTCTTT. The encoded protein is CASSQESYLNTEAFF.

The chain couples TRBV23-1 to TRBJ2-3; D not certain. TRBV23-1 is marked as an open reading frame, function uncertain. The CDR3 covers 12 residues. Deletions cut 3 bases from V and 11 bases from J, with 12 bases between. CDR3 loop: CASSQCRYGQYF. In DNA, the CDR3 is TGCGCCAGCAGTCAGTGTCGCTACGGGCAGTATTTT.

The chain uses TRBV12-3 or TRBV12-4 and TRBJ2-1, with TRBD2 as a possible D gene (6 bases). The CDR3 covers 16 residues. V gave up 0 bases and J gave up 2 bases, with 11 bases separating them. The CDR3 region is CASSLAASAPYNEQFF. In DNA form, the CDR3 reads TGTGCCAGCAGTTTAGCGGCTAGCGCCCCCTACAATGAGCAGTTCTTC.

The chain uses TRBV7-8 and TRBJ2-5; D gene uncertain. V lost 4 bases and J lost 4, with 16 bases in between. In germline, CDR1 is SGHVS, CDR2 FQNEAQ. This CDR3 is built from 15 residues. In nucleotides, the CDR3 is TGTGCCAGCAGCTCCCCGGACGGAATTGGAGAGACCCAGTACTTC. Amino acids: CASSSPDGIGETQYF. Looking up the rest from reference TRBV7-8 and TRBJ2-5 gives the full variable domain: GAGVSQSPRYKVAKRGQDVALRCDPISGHVSLFWYQQALGQGPEFLTYFQNEAQLDKSGLPSDRFFAERPEGSVSTLKIQRTQQEDSAVYLCASSSPDGIGETQYFGPGTRLLVL.

The rearrangement uses TRBV7-2 and TRBJ1-5; D gene unclear. V lost 3 bases, J lost 1 base, and 7 bases lay in between. This CDR3 comprises 14 residues. Per germline, CDR1 SGHTA and CDR2 FQGNSA. CDR3 residues: CASSFVTSNQPQHF. CDR3 DNA: TGTGCCAGCAGCTTTGTTACGAGCAATCAGCCCCAGCATTTT.

This clonotype occurred once. This sequence joins TRBV30 and TRBJ1-2, with 7 positions matching TRBD1. After removal of 1 base from V and 4 bases from J, the junction contained 6 bases not matched to a gene. The CDR3 contains 14 residues. The germline gives CDR1 GTSNPN, CDR2 SVGIG (reference sequence). The CDR3 loop is CAWSADGTVYGYTF. The CDR3 DNA reads as TGTGCCTGGAGTGCCGACGGGACAGTCTATGGCTACACCTTC. Full variable domain (rest looked up from reference TRBV30 and TRBJ1-2): SQTIHQWPATLVQPVGSPLSLECTVEGTSNPNLYWYRQAAGRGLQLLFYSVGIGQISSEVPQNLSASRPQDRQFILSSKKLLLSDSGFYLCAWSADGTVYGYTFGSGTRLTVV.

This rearrangement joins TRBV2 to TRBJ2-2; 7 bases are shared with TRBD1. Germline loops: CDR1 SNHLY, CDR2 FYNNEI. V lost 9 bases and J lost 4; bases outside the gene matches: 5. This CDR3 has 13 amino acids. CDR3 region: CAREGASTGELFF. CDR3 sequence (DNA): TGTGCCAGAGAGGGGGCTAGCACCGGGGAGCTGTTTTTT.

CDR3 bases: TGTGCCTGGCAGGGACAGTCGAACACCGGGGAGCTGTTTTTT. The encoded protein is CAWQGQSNTGELFF. The V and J genes are TRBV30 and TRBJ2-2, with 7 bases that match TRBD1. The CDR3 loop spans 14 amino acids. Germline trimming cut 5 bases from V and 0 bases from J; bases unmatched to any gene: 3. CDR1 and CDR2 from the germline V gene are GTSNPN and SVGIG (reference sequence).

The V call is TRBV11-2, the J call TRBJ2-1, with a tentative D call TRBD1 (6 bases). Germline V gives CDR1 SGHAT, CDR2 FQNNGV. V was cut by 4 bases and J by 8 bases, with 21 bases left in between. This CDR3 contains 16 residues. The CDR3 here is CASSSPGTHTDHEQFF. As DNA, the CDR3 is TGTGCCAGCAGCTCTCCCGGGACACATACAGACCATGAGCAGTTCTTC.

The chain is built from TRBV29-1 and TRBJ1-2; D not resolved. CDR3 length equals 11 residues. The V gene lost 5 bases and the J gene lost 1 base, with 5 bases spanning the gap. Germline lookup yields CDR1 SQVTM and CDR2 ANQGSEA. CDR3 nucleotide sequence: TGCAGCGTTCGACATAACTATGGCTACACCTTC. Residues: CSVRHNYGYTF.

CDR3 coding DNA: TGCGCCAGCAGCTTGGACGGACAGGCGGGTAATTCACCCCTCCACTTT. Its translation: CASSLDGQAGNSPLHF. V gene TRBV5-1 combines with J gene TRBJ1-6; TRBD1 aligns across 7 bases. Germline V CDR1 and CDR2: SGHRS, YFSETQ. The ends lost 0 bases at V and 6 bases at J; junction bases unmatched: 6. There are 16 residues in the CDR3.

This rearrangement joins TRBV4-1 to TRBJ2-3; 9 bases map to TRBD2. The CDR3 totals 17 residues. The ends lost 1 base at V and 4 bases at J; junction bases unmatched: 9. CDR1 is MGHRA, CDR2 YSYEKL, per germline. CDR3 DNA sequence: TGCGCCAGCAGCCAAGTAACCGGCGGGGGGGCCGCAGATACGCAGTATTTT. Translation gives CASSQVTGGGAADTQYF.

The chain carries TRBV20-1 and TRBJ2-1; TRBD1 might be the D (6 bases). The germline V gene has CDR1 DFQATT and CDR2 SNEGSKA (reference sequence). Trimming took off 3 bases at V and 8 bases at J, with 11 bases between the two ends. The CDR3 runs 12 residues. CDR3 in amino acids: CSASVGGYEQFF. In DNA, the CDR3 is TGCAGTGCTAGCGTTGGGGGCTATGAGCAGTTCTTC.

The CDR3, as DNA: TGTGCCAGCAGTTTCGGGGTAGCGGGGTACCAAGAGACCCAGTACTTC. Protein sequence: CASSFGVAGYQETQYF. The chain carries TRBV12-3 or TRBV12-4 and TRBJ2-5; 8 nucleotides match TRBD2. This CDR3 contains 16 residues. Trimming at V came to 3 bases and at J to 0 bases, leaving 6 bases not matched to a gene.

This chain's CDR3 is CATSDPYGQGYEQYV. CDR3 coding DNA: TGTGCCACCAGTGATCCTTATGGACAGGGCTACGAGCAGTACGTC. The chain joins TRBV24-1 to TRBJ2-7; 8 nucleotides agree with TRBD1. This CDR3 has 15 amino acids. The junction had 6 bases not matched to a gene; V was cut back by 3 bases and J by 3 bases. Germline CDR1 is KGHDR and CDR2 is SFDVKD.

The genes are TRBV9 and TRBJ2-5, with D possibly being TRBD1 or TRBD2 (5 bases each). CDR1 is SGDLS and CDR2 is YYNGEE in the germline V gene. This CDR3 contains 14 residues. The germline V and J ends were trimmed by 4 bases and 5 bases, with 15 bases remaining between them. The CDR3 bases are TGTGCCAGCAGCCAGGGACGGACTGTGGAGACCCAGTACTTC. Protein: CASSQGRTVETQYF.